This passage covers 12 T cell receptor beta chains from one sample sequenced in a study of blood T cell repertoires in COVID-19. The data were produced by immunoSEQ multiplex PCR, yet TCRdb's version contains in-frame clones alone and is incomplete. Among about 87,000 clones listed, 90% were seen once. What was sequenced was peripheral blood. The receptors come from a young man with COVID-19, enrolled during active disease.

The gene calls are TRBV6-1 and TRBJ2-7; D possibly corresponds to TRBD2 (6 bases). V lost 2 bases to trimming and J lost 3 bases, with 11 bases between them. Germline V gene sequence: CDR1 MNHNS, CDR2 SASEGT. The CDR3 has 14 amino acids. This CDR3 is CASSEPMGGYEQYF. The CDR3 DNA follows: TGTGCCAGCAGTGAACCGATGGGAGGCTACGAGCAGTACTTC.

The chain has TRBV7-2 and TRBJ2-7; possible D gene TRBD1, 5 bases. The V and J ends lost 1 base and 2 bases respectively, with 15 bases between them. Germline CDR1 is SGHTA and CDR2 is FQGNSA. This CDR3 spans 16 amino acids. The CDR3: CASSLVGSGIPYEQYF. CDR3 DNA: TGTGCCAGCAGCTTAGTAGGGTCAGGGATCCCCTACGAGCAGTACTTC. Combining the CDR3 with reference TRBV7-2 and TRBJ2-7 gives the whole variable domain GAGVSQSPSNKVTEKGKDVELRCDPISGHTALYWYRQSLGQGLEFLIYFQGNSAPDKSGLPSDRFSAERTGGSVSTLTIQRTQQEDSAVYLCASSLVGSGIPYEQYFGPGTRLTVT.

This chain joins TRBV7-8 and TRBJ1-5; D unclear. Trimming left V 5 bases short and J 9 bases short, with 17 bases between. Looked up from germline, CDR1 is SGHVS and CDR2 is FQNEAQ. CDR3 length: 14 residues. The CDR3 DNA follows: TGTGCCAGCAGCCAGAGGGCAGGTTCATGGCCCCAGCATTTT. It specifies CASSQRAGSWPQHF.

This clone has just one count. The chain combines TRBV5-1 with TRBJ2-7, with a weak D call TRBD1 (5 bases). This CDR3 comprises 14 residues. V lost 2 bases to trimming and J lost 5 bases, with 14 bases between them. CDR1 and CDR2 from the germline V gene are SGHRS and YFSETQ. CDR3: CASSFQGLFHEQYF. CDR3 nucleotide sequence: TGCGCCAGCAGCTTTCAGGGTCTCTTCCACGAGCAGTACTTC.

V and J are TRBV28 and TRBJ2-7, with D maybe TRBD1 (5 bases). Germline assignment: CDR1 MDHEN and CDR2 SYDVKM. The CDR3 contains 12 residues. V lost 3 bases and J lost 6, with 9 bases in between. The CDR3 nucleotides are TGTGCCAGCAGTTTGGGGCAGACCGAGCAGTACTTC. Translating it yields CASSLGQTEQYF.

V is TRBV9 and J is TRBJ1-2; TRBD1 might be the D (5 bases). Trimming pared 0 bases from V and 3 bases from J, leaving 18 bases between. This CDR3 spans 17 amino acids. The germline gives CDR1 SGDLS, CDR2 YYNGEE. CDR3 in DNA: TGTGCCAGCAGCGTAGACCCGTCCAGGGAGGTCGACTATGGCTACACCTTC. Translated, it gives CASSVDPSREVDYGYTF.

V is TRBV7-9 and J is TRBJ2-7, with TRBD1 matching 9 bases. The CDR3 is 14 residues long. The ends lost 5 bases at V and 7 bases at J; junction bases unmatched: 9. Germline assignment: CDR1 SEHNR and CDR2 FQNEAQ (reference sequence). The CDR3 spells CASSGTGTGREQYF. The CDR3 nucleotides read TGTGCCAGCAGCGGGACCGGGACAGGGCGAGAGCAGTACTTC.

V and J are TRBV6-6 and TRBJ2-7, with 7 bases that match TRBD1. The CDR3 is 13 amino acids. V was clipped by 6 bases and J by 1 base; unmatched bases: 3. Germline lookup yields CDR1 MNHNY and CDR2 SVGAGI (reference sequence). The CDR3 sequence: CASSDRDSYEQYF. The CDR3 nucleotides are TGTGCCAGCAGCGACAGGGATTCCTACGAGCAGTACTTC.

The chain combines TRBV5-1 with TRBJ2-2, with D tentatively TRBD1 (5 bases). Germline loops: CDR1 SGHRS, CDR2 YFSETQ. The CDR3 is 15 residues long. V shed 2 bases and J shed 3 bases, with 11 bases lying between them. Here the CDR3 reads CASSFPDRHTGELFF. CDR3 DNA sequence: TGCGCCAGCAGCTTCCCCGACAGACACACCGGGGAGCTGTTTTTT. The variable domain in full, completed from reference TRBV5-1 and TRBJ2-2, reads KAGVTQTPRYLIKTRGQQVTLSCSPISGHRSVSWYQQTPGQGLQFLFEYFSETQRNKGNFPGRFSGRQFSNSRSEMNVSTLELGDSALYLCASSFPDRHTGELFFGEGSRLTVL.

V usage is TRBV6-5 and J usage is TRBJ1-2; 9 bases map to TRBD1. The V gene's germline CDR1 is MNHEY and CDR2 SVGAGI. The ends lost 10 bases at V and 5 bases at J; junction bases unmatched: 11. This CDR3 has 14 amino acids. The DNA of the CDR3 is TGTGCCACCGAAGACAGGGGGACCCTTTATGGCTACACCTTC. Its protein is CATEDRGTLYGYTF.

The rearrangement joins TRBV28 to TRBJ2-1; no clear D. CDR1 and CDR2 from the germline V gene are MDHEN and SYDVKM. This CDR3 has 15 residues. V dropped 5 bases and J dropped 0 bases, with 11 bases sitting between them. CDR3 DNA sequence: TGTGCCAGCAGTCCTCACTATAGCTCCTACAATGAGCAGTTCTTC. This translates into CASSPHYSSYNEQFF.

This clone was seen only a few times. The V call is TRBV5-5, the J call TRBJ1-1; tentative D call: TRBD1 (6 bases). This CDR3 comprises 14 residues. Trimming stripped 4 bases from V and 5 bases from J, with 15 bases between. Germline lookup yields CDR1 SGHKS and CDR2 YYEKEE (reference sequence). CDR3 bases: TGTGCCAGCAGCCCGGGACAAGGGGGAACTGAAGCTTTCTTT. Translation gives CASSPGQGGTEAFF.